This entry concerns a single T cell receptor (beta chain). Profiled with immunoSEQ multiplex PCR; TCRdb holds only in-frame clones, not every one. The sample has 150,000 to 200,000 clones, about nine tenths seen once. This entry is derived from a study of blood T cell repertoires in COVID-19. The source material was peripheral blood. The sequence derives from a man in his 70s with acute or convalescent COVID-19.

Here the CDR3 DNA reads TGTGCCAGCAGCTTGGAAGACAGGGCCGGGGAGCTGTTTTTT. The encoded protein is CASSLEDRAGELFF. This chain links TRBV7-9 with TRBJ2-2, with 7 bases that match TRBD1. V gave up 3 bases and J gave up 6 bases; unmatched junction bases: 4. This CDR3 comprises 14 residues. From germline, CDR1 is SEHNR and CDR2 FQNEAQ (reference sequence).